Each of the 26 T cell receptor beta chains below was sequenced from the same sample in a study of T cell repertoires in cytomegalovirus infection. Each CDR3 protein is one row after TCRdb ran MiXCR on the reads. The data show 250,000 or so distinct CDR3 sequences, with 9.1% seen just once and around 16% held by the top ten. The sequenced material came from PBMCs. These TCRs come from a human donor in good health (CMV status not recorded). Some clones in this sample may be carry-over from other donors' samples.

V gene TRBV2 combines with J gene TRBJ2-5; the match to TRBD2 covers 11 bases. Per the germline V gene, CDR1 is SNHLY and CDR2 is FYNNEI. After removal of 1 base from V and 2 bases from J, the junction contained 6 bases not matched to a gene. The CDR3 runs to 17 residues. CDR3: CASSEGPSGGSQETQYF. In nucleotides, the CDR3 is TGTGCCAGCAGTGAAGGGCCTAGCGGGGGGTCACAAGAGACCCAGTACTTC.

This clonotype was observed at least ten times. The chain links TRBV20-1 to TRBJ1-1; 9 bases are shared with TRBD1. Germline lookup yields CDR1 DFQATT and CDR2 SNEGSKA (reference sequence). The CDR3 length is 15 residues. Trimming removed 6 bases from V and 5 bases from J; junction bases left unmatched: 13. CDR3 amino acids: CSAVKWGQGVTEAFF. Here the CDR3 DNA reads TGCAGTGCCGTAAAATGGGGACAGGGTGTTACTGAAGCTTTCTTT.

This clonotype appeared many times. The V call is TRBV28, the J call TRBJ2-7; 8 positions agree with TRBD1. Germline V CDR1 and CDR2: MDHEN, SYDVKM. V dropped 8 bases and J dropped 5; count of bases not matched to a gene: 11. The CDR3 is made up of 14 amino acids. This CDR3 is CASGEGQGKNEQYF. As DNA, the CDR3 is TGTGCCAGCGGAGAAGGACAGGGTAAAAACGAGCAGTACTTC.

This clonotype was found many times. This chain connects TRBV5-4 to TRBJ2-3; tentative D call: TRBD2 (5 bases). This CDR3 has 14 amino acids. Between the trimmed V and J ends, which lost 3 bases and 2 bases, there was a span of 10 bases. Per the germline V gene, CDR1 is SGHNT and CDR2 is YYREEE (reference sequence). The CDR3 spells CASSSLDYTDTQYF. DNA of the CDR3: TGTGCCAGCAGCTCCCTAGACTACACAGATACGCAGTATTTT.

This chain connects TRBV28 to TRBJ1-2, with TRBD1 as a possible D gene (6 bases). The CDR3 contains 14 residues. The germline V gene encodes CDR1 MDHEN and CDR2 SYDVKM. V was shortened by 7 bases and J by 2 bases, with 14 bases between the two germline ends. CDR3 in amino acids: CASNRVDRNYGYTF. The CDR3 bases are TGTGCCAGCAATCGGGTGGACAGAAACTATGGCTACACCTTC.

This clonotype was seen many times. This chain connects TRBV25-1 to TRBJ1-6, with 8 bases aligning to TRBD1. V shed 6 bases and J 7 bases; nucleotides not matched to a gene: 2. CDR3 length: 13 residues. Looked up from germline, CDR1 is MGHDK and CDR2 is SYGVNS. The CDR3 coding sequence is TGTGCCAGCAGAAGGACAGGGAATTCACCCCTCCACTTT. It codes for CASRRTGNSPLHF. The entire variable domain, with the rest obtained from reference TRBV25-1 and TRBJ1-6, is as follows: EADIYQTPRYLVIGTGKKITLECSQTMGHDKMYWYQQDPGMELHLIHYSYGVNSTEKGDLSSESTVSRIRTEHFPLTLESARPSHTSQYLCASRRTGNSPLHFGNGTRLTVT.

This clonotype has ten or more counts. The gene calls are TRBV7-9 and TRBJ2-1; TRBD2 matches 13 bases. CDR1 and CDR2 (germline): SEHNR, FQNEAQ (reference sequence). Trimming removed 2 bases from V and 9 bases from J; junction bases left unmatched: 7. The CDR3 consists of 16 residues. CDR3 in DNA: TGTGCCAGCAGCTTACCTCAGACTAGCGGGAGGTCTGAGCAGTTCTTC. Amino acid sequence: CASSLPQTSGRSEQFF.

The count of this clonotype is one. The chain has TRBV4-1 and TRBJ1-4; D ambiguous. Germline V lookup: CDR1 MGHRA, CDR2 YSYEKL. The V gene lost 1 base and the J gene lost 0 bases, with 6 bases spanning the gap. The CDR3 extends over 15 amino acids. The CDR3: CASSQGVTTNEKLFF. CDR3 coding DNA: TGCGCCAGCAGCCAAGGGGTTACAACTAATGAAAAACTGTTTTTT.

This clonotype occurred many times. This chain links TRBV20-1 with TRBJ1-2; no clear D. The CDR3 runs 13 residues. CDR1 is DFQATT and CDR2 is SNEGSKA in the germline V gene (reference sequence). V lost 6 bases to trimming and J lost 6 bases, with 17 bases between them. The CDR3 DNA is TGCAGTGCCCGGAAGGATCCAAGCGATGGCTACACCTTC. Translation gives CSARKDPSDGYTF.

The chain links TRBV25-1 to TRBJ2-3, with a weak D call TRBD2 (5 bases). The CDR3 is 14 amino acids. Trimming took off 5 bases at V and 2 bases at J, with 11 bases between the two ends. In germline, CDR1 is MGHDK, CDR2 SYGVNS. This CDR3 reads CASSRGLNTDTQYF. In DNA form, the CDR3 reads TGTGCCAGCAGTAGAGGGTTGAACACAGATACGCAGTATTTT.

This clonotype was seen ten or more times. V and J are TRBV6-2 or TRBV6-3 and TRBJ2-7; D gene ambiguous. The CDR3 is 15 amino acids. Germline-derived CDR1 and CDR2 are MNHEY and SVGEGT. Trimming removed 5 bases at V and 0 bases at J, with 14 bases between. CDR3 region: CASSGPGLSSYEQYF. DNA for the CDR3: TGTGCCAGCAGTGGGCCCGGGCTTAGCTCCTACGAGCAGTACTTC.

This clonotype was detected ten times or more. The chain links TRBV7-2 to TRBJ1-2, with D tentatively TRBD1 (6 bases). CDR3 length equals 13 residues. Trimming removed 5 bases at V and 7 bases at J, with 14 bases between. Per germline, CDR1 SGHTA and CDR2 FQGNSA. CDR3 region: CASSRGQGVGYTF. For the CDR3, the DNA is TGTGCCAGCAGCCGGGGGCAGGGTGTTGGCTACACCTTC.

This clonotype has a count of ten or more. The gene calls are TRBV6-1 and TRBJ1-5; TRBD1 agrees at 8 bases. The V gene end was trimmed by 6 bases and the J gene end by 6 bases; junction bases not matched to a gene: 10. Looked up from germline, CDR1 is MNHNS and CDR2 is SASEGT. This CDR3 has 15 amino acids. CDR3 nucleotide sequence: TGTGCCAGCAGGGTCAATTCAGGGGGCGGTCAGCCCCAGCATTTT. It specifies CASRVNSGGGQPQHF.

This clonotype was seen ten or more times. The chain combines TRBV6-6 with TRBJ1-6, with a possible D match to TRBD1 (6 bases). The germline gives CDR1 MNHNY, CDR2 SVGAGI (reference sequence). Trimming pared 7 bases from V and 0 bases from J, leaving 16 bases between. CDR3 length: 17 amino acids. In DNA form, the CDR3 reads TGTGCCAGCAAAGATCGGGGGGCGAGCTCCTATAATTCACCCCTCCACTTT. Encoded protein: CASKDRGASSYNSPLHF.

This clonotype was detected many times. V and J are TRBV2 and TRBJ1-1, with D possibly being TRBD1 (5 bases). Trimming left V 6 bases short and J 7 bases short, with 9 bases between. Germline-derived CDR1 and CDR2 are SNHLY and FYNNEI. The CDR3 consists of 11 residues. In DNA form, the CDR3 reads TGTGCCAGCAGGGACATGGGTGAAGCTTTCTTT. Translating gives CASRDMGEAFF.

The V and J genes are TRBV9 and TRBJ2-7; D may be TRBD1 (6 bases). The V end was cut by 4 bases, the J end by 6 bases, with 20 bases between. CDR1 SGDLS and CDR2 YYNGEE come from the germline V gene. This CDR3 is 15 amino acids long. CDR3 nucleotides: TGTGCCAGCAGCCTAACTACAGGGACCACCGGCGAGCAGTACTTC. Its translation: CASSLTTGTTGEQYF.

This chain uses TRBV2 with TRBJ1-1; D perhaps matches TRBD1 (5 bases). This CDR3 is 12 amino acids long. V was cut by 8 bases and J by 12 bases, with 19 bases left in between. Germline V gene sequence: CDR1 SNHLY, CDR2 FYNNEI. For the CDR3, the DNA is TGTGCCAGCCTGTGGGATCTCGAGGGGACTTTCTTT. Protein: CASLWDLEGTFF.

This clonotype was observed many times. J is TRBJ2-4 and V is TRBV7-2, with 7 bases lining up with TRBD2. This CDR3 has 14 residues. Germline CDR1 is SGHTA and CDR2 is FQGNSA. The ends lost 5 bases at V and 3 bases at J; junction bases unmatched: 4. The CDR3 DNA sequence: TGTGCCAGCAGCCCGGGGGGAAGCAAAAACATTCAGTACTTC. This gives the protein CASSPGGSKNIQYF.

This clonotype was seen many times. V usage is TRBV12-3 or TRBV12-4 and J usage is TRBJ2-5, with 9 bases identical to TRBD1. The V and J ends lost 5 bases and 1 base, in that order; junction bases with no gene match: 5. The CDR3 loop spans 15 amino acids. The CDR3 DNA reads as TGTGCCAGCAGTACCGGACAGGGGCCCCAAGAGACCCAGTACTTC. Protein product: CASSTGQGPQETQYF.

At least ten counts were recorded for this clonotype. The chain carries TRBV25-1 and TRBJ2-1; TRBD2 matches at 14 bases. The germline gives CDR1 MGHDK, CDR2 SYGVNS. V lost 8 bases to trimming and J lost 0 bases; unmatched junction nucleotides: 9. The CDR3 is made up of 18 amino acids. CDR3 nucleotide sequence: TGTGCCAGCTCCGGGACTAGCGGGGGCCCGAGCTCCTACAATGAGCAGTTCTTC. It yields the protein CASSGTSGGPSSYNEQFF.

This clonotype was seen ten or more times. The CDR3 is CASSTRGSYEQYF. The CDR3 nucleotides are TGTGCCAGCTCTACCAGGGGGTCTTACGAGCAGTACTTC. V gene TRBV12-3 or TRBV12-4 combines with J gene TRBJ2-7; 7 nucleotides match TRBD1. Trimming cost V 8 bases and J 4 bases; bases outside gene matches: 8. The CDR3 spans 13 residues.

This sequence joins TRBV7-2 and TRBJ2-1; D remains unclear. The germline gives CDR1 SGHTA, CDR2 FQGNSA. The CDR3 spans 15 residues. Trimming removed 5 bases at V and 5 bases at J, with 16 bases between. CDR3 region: CASSPPPPLDNEQFF. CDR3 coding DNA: TGTGCCAGCAGCCCCCCTCCTCCTCTCGACAATGAGCAGTTCTTC. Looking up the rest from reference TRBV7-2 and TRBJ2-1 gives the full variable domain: GAGVSQSPSNKVTEKGKDVELRCDPISGHTALYWYRQSLGQGLEFLIYFQGNSAPDKSGLPSDRFSAERTGGSVSTLTIQRTQQEDSAVYLCASSPPPPLDNEQFFGPGTRLTVL.

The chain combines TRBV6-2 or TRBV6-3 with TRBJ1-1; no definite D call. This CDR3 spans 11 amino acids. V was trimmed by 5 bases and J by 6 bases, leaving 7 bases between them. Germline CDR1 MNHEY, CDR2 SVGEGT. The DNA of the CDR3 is TGTGCCAGCAGTGCCCCCGCTGAAGCTTTCTTT. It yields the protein CASSAPAEAFF.

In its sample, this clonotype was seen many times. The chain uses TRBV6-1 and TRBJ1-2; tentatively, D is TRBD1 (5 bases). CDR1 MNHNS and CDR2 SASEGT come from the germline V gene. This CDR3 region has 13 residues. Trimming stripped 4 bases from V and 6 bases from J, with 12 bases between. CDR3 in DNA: TGTGCCAGCAGTGGTGGGGCCTCGAATGGCTACACCTTC. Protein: CASSGGASNGYTF.

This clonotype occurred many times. CDR3 loop: CAAGDRGRETQYF. CDR3 in DNA: TGTGCGGCCGGCGACAGGGGGCGGGAGACCCAGTACTTC. This chain links TRBV19 with TRBJ2-5, with 10 bases aligning to TRBD1. Germline loops: CDR1 LNHDA, CDR2 SQIVND (reference sequence). This CDR3 spans 13 amino acids.

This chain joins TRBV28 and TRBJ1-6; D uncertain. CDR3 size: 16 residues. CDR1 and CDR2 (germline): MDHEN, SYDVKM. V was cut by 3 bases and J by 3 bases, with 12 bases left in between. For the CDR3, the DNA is TGTGCCAGCAGTTTTTTCGGGGTGGACTATAATTCACCCCTCCACTTT. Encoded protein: CASSFFGVDYNSPLHF. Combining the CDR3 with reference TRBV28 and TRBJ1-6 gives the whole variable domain DVKVTQSSRYLVKRTGEKVFLECVQDMDHENMFWYRQDPGLGLRLIYFSYDVKMKEKGDIPEGYSVSREKKERFSLILESASTNQTSMYLCASSFFGVDYNSPLHFGNGTRLTVT.